The clone carrying this TCR beta chain was recorded at least ten times. Its specificity is unknown. The CDR3 is 15 residues long. The V and J ends lost 5 bases and 0 bases respectively, with 11 bases between them. CDR1 SGHNT and CDR2 YENEEA come from the germline V gene. This sample stems from a study of T cells after yellow fever vaccination. The study's findings and limits: Although the secondary response was weaker, it peaked faster, at day 5 versus 15.

TCRdb independently ran MiXCR on the 5' RACE reads; one entry per CDR3 protein. The sample carries more than 120,000 distinct CDR3 sequences, 6.5% to 8.5% recorded once. The origin of this receptor is a man aged 30 to 39 who received the YFV17D yellow fever vaccine. The V call is TRBV11-3, the J call TRBJ2-1, with TRBD1 as a possible D gene (5 bases). The input for sequencing was CD4+ T cells sorted from PBMCs, taken 5 days after the yellow fever booster vaccination. The CDR3 sequence is CASSEKGNSYNEQFF. The CDR3 nucleotides read TGTGCCAGCAGCGAAAAGGGGAACTCCTACAATGAGCAGTTCTTC.